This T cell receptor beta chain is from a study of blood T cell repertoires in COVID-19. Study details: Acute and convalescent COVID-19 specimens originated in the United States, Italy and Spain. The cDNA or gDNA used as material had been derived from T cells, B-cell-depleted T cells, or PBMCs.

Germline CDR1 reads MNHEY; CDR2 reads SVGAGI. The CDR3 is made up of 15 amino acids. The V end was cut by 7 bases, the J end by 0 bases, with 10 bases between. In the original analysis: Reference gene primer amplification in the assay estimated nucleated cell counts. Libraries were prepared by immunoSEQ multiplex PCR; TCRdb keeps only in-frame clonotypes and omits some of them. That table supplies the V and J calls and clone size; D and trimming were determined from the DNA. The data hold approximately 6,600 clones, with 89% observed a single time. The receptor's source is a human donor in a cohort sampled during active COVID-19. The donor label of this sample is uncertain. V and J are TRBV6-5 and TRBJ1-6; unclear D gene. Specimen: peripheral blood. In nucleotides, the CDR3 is TGTGCCAGCACCGGGATGAGCTCCTATAATTCACCCCTCCACTTT. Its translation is CASTGMSSYNSPLHF.